These 29 T cell receptor beta chains were all obtained from the same sample, sequenced in a study of blood T cells in healthy people across ages. A second PCR of about 6 to 12 cycles used a sample-barcoded 5' primer and a J-beta primer mix. Each CDR3 protein gets one entry after TCRdb re-called the 5' RACE reads with MiXCR. The sample includes about 1.6 million distinct CDR3 sequences, roughly 32% of them seen just once. Sequencing used blood. The receptors come from a woman between 25 and 40 years old in good health.

The V gene is TRBV4-1, the J gene TRBJ1-2; D gene unclear. V lost 3 bases to trimming and J lost 3 bases, with 20 bases between them. Germline V gives CDR1 MGHRA, CDR2 YSYEKL. This CDR3 region has 17 residues. DNA of the CDR3: TGCGCCAGCAGCCAGGGAAGAACGGGCCCAACGGACTATGGCTACACCTTC. Translated, it gives CASSQGRTGPTDYGYTF.

About this clonotype itself: This may stem from a read error, because a much larger clone lies one nucleotide away. No conserved phenylalanine or tryptophan ends this CDR3, so it is likely a read error. The chain couples TRBV3-1 to TRBJ2-2; no clear D gene. The CDR3 runs to 15 residues. V lost 5 bases, J lost 0 bases, and 10 bases lay in between. The germline V gene has CDR1 LGHDT and CDR2 YNNKEL (reference sequence). The CDR3 DNA reads as TGTGCCAGCAGCGCTAGGATCACGAACACCGGGGAGCTGTTTTGT. As protein: CASSARITNTGELFC.

This clonotype was counted ten times or more. This chain connects TRBV5-1 to TRBJ1-2; D uncertain. Germline V gives CDR1 SGHRS, CDR2 YFSETQ. V was shortened by 1 base and J by 8 bases, with 15 bases between the two germline ends. The CDR3 has 14 residues. As DNA, the CDR3 is TGCGCCAGCAGCTTGAGCTCCGTGGTGACGGGCTACACCTTC. Translating it yields CASSLSSVVTGYTF.

The chain recombines TRBV9 with TRBJ1-2; D gene unclear. The V end was cut by 1 base, the J end by 4 bases, with 11 bases between. This CDR3 spans 14 amino acids. The germline CDR1 and CDR2 sequences are SGDLS and YYNGEE. This chain's CDR3 is CASSVMDDPYGYTF. The CDR3 region has the DNA TGTGCCAGCAGCGTAATGGACGACCCCTATGGCTACACCTTC.

Of note for this clonotype: The junction does not match germline at one end; this may be a read error. The chain's CDR3 is CAGSSLSGNQETQYF. CDR3 coding DNA: TGTGCCGGCAGTTCACTTAGCGGCAACCAAGAGACCCAGTACTTC. The V gene is TRBV27, the J gene TRBJ2-5, with D maybe TRBD2 (6 bases). The V gene's germline CDR1 is MNHEY and CDR2 SMNVEV (reference sequence). This CDR3 region has 15 residues.

Here the CDR3 DNA reads TGTGCCAGCAGCTTAGCTCCGCGGAGCAATGAGCAGTTCTTC. It yields the protein CASSLAPRSNEQFF. The rearrangement links TRBV7-2 to TRBJ2-1; D is undetermined. Germline V CDR1 and CDR2: SGHTA, FQGNSA. The length of the CDR3 is 14 residues. V dropped 0 bases and J dropped 6 bases, with 9 bases sitting between them.

The genes are TRBV7-9 and TRBJ1-2, with D perhaps TRBD1 (5 bases). Germline CDR1 reads SEHNR; CDR2 reads FQNEAQ (reference sequence). The CDR3 has 15 amino acids. V was trimmed by 1 base and J by 4 bases, leaving 13 bases between them. The CDR3 nucleotides read TGTGCCAGCAGCTTAGTATCTCCAGGGTTCTATGGCTACACCTTC. The encoded protein is CASSLVSPGFYGYTF.

This chain links TRBV11-1 with TRBJ1-4, with D perhaps TRBD1 (5 bases). Per germline, CDR1 SGHAT and CDR2 FQDESV (reference sequence). The CDR3 has 15 amino acids. Trimming took off 4 bases at V and 8 bases at J, with 17 bases between the two ends. CDR3 protein: CASSSRDVHGEKLFF. CDR3 coding DNA: TGTGCCAGCAGCTCCCGGGACGTACACGGGGAAAAACTGTTTTTT.

This clonotype has more than one count but fewer than ten. The CDR3 nucleotides read TGTGCCACCAGTGATTCGCGGTTACAGGGGAACATTCAGTACTTC. The encoded protein is CATSDSRLQGNIQYF. The chain combines TRBV24-1 with TRBJ2-4; 7 bases align to TRBD1. The CDR3 consists of 15 residues. V gave up 2 bases and J gave up 7 bases; unmatched junction bases: 7. From germline, CDR1 is KGHDR and CDR2 SFDVKD.

CDR3 residues: CASTDRRNTEAFF. CDR3 nucleotides: TGTGCCAGCACAGACAGGAGAAACACTGAAGCTTTCTTT. The V and J genes are TRBV3-1 and TRBJ1-1; D is possibly TRBD1 (6 bases). The CDR3 contains 13 residues. Trimming cost V 7 bases and J 2 bases, with 11 bases left between them. In germline, CDR1 is LGHDT, CDR2 YNNKEL (reference sequence).

A few counts support this clonotype. The V call is TRBV7-2, the J call TRBJ2-1; 15 nucleotides line up with TRBD2. CDR3 size: 17 residues. Germline trimming cut 5 bases from V and 6 bases from J; bases unmatched to any gene: 8. Germline V gene lookup returns CDR1 SGHTA and CDR2 FQGNSA. CDR3 nucleotides: TGTGCCAGCAGCCCAAGCGGGGGACTAGCGGGGGGCAATGAGCAGTTCTTC. Translated, it gives CASSPSGGLAGGNEQFF.

This rearrangement joins TRBV12-3 or TRBV12-4 to TRBJ2-7; 9 positions match TRBD1. CDR3 length equals 15 residues. V shed 6 bases and J 2 bases; nucleotides not matched to a gene: 8. The CDR3 DNA is TGTGCCAGCAGGGGGACAGGGAGGGGAGCCTACGAGCAGTACTTC. Translating gives CASRGTGRGAYEQYF.

The chain is built from TRBV5-1 and TRBJ2-1; TRBD2 is a possible D gene (6 bases). Germline V lookup: CDR1 SGHRS, CDR2 YFSETQ. Trimming removed 6 bases from V and 5 bases from J, with 15 bases in between. CDR3 length: 14 amino acids. As DNA, the CDR3 is TGCGCCAGCACCCAACCGGAGGGAGACAATGAGCAGTTCTTC. Residues: CASTQPEGDNEQFF.

The V and J genes are TRBV6-1 and TRBJ2-3; the match to TRBD2 covers 14 bases. The V gene's germline CDR1 is MNHNS and CDR2 SASEGT. Trimming at V came to 3 bases and at J to 5 bases, leaving 4 bases not matched to a gene. This CDR3 region has 16 residues. In nucleotides, the CDR3 is TGTGCCAGCAGTGAGACTAGCGGGAGGGCGGGAGATACGCAGTATTTT. Protein sequence: CASSETSGRAGDTQYF.

V and J are TRBV21-1 and TRBJ1-2; the D segment call TRBD1 is taken from the table without a DNA check. TRBV21-1 is a documented pseudogene. The CDR3 sequence is 10 residues long. The DNA for the CDR3 is TGTGCCAGCGGACAGGGGATAAACACCTTC. It yields the protein CASGQGINTF.

The J gene is TRBJ2-7, the V gene TRBV6-2 or TRBV6-3; TRBD2 might be the D (6 bases). The CDR3 covers 14 residues. Germline V gives CDR1 MNHEY, CDR2 SVGEGT. Trimming took off 7 bases at V and 2 bases at J, with 15 bases between the two ends. CDR3: CASINRDWTYEQYF. The CDR3 region has the DNA TGTGCCAGCATTAACCGGGACTGGACCTACGAGCAGTACTTC.

This clonotype was detected only a few times. The V call is TRBV27, the J call TRBJ2-1; 9 bases are shared with TRBD1. Germline V gene data show CDR1 as MNHEY and CDR2 as SMNVEV (reference sequence). This CDR3 is built from 14 residues. Unmatched junction bases numbered 7, after V lost 6 bases and J lost 7 bases. In nucleotides, the CDR3 is TGTGCCAGCAGCCTTTGGACAGGGGTGAATGAGCAGTTCTTC. As protein: CASSLWTGVNEQFF.

This clonotype was observed a few times. This sequence joins TRBV28 and TRBJ2-7, with 8 bases fitting TRBD2. The CDR3 has 14 amino acids. The germline CDR1 and CDR2 sequences are MDHEN and SYDVKM. The V and J ends lost 4 bases and 5 bases, in that order; junction bases with no gene match: 7. CDR3 in DNA: TGTGCCAGCAGTTCCGTCGGGAGGGCCCACGAGCAGTACTTC. Its translation is CASSSVGRAHEQYF.

The chain carries TRBV7-9 and TRBJ2-5; tentatively, D is TRBD2 (5 bases). CDR3 length: 17 amino acids. Deletions cut 7 bases from V and 5 bases from J, with 26 bases between. The germline V gene encodes CDR1 SEHNR and CDR2 FQNEAQ (reference sequence). This CDR3 reads CASKGPFSGETEETQYF. In nucleotides, the CDR3 is TGTGCCAGCAAAGGGCCGTTCTCCGGGGAAACTGAGGAGACCCAGTACTTC.

This clonotype was counted only a few times. This chain joins TRBV11-2 and TRBJ1-2; possible D gene TRBD1, 6 bases. V gave up 3 bases and J gave up 2 bases, with 13 bases separating them. Germline V gives CDR1 SGHAT, CDR2 FQNNGV. The CDR3 runs 15 residues. The DNA of the CDR3 is TGTGCCAGCAGCTTTCGCGCCAGGGGCAACTATGGCTACACCTTC. It translates to CASSFRARGNYGYTF.

As DNA, the CDR3 is TGTGCCAGCACCACTACTGGAAACACCATATATTTT. It is translated as CASTTTGNTIYF. The chain recombines TRBV28 with TRBJ1-3; D remains unclear. Germline lookup yields CDR1 MDHEN and CDR2 SYDVKM. The CDR3 is made up of 12 amino acids. V lost 7 bases and J 2 bases, leaving 6 bases between the germline ends.

This clonotype was seen a single time. A read error may explain this, as a much larger clone is one base away. The V call is TRBV11-2, the J call TRBJ2-2, with TRBD2 matching 7 bases. Germline CDR1 SGHAT, CDR2 FQNNGV. This CDR3 region has 16 residues. CDR3 amino acids: CASSLDPAGNTEELFF. The CDR3 DNA sequence: TGTGCCAGCAGCTTAGATCCAGCGGGAAACACCGAGGAGCTGTTTTTT.

The rearrangement uses TRBV20-1 and TRBJ2-7, with 8 bases that match TRBD1. Germline lookup yields CDR1 DFQATT and CDR2 SNEGSKA (reference sequence). Trimming cost V 6 bases and J 5 bases; bases outside gene matches: 9. This CDR3 comprises 13 residues. The CDR3 nucleotides are TGCAGTGCGGCGGGACAGGCGAACAACGAGCAGTACTTC. Translated: CSAAGQANNEQYF.

Only a few counts were recorded for this clonotype. The chain recombines TRBV3-1 with TRBJ1-1; D is ambiguous. Trimming removed 6 bases from V and 0 bases from J, with 8 bases in between. Germline V gene data show CDR1 as LGHDT and CDR2 as YNNKEL (reference sequence). This CDR3 contains 13 residues. The CDR3 spells CASSAKMNTEAFF. The CDR3 DNA sequence: TGTGCCAGCAGTGCTAAAATGAACACTGAAGCTTTCTTT.

This clonotype was seen ten or more times. V and J are TRBV4-1 and TRBJ2-3; D might be TRBD1 (6 bases). The V gene lost 4 bases and the J gene lost 2 bases, with 13 bases spanning the gap. Germline values: CDR1 MGHRA, CDR2 YSYEKL. The CDR3 extends over 15 amino acids. The DNA for the CDR3 is TGCGCCAGCAGCCTACAGGGTTCCTACACAGATACGCAGTATTTT. Translation: CASSLQGSYTDTQYF.

In its sample, this clonotype was seen many times. This chain links TRBV11-1 with TRBJ2-7; D is unresolved. Germline lookup yields CDR1 SGHAT and CDR2 FQDESV (reference sequence). The ends were cut back, 4 bases at V and 4 bases at J, with 11 bases in the middle. The length of the CDR3 is 13 residues. Here the CDR3 reads CASSSAGPYEQYF. CDR3 DNA sequence: TGTGCCAGCAGCTCCGCAGGACCTTACGAGCAGTACTTC.

This clonotype was found many times. The rearrangement links TRBV4-1 to TRBJ1-2; D is perhaps TRBD1 (6 bases). Germline V lookup: CDR1 MGHRA, CDR2 YSYEKL. The CDR3 consists of 15 residues. V was cut by 3 bases and J by 3 bases, with 14 bases left in between. The CDR3 here is CASSHSGEIDYGYTF. The CDR3 DNA is TGCGCCAGCAGCCACTCAGGGGAAATCGACTATGGCTACACCTTC.

The sample holds many counts of this clonotype. The rearrangement links TRBV12-3 or TRBV12-4 to TRBJ1-2; D not resolved. Trimming stripped 0 bases from V and 8 bases from J, with 13 bases between. The CDR3 sequence is 14 residues long. CDR3 sequence: CASSLASGIDGYTF. CDR3 nucleotides: TGTGCCAGCAGTTTAGCATCAGGTATCGACGGCTACACCTTC.

This clonotype has a handful of counts. J is TRBJ2-1 and V is TRBV6-5; 9 bases match TRBD1. Germline V gene lookup returns CDR1 MNHEY and CDR2 SVGAGI. The CDR3 consists of 16 residues. Trimming removed 4 bases from V and 0 bases from J; junction bases left unmatched: 4. CDR3 sequence: CASSWDRASSYNEQFF. CDR3 in DNA: TGTGCCAGCAGTTGGGACAGGGCAAGCTCCTACAATGAGCAGTTCTTC.